The 20 T cell receptor beta chains given below trace back to one sample, sequenced in a study of OX40 agonist ivuxolimab in advanced cancers. Produced via immunoSEQ multiplex PCR; TCRdb's table is partial and in-frame only. Of more than 65,000 clones in the sample, approximately 78% were seen once. Here the sequenced sample was CD4+ or CD8+ T cells sorted from blood, taken in a trial of the OX40 agonist ivuxolimab. These receptors were obtained from an adult with an advanced solid tumor such as melanoma, head and neck, liver or kidney cancer.

This chain connects TRBV5-1 to TRBJ2-3; 9 bases agree with TRBD1. V shed 2 bases, J shed 3 bases, and the junction held 13 bases outside the gene matches. In germline, CDR1 is SGHRS, CDR2 YFSETQ. The CDR3 is 18 residues long. In nucleotides, the CDR3 is TGCGCCAGCAGCTTTTGGCCTAGGGACAGGGTGGGTACAGATACGCAGTATTTT. This gives the protein CASSFWPRDRVGTDTQYF.

The rearrangement joins TRBV6-5 to TRBJ2-1; 8 bases align to TRBD1. J lost 7 bases, V lost 6 bases, and 11 bases had no gene match. CDR1 is MNHEY and CDR2 is SVGAGI in the germline V gene. The CDR3 totals 15 residues. The CDR3 loop reads CASSTSYRTGNEQFF. CDR3 sequence (DNA): TGTGCCAGCAGCACCAGCTATCGGACAGGGAATGAGCAGTTCTTC.

This clone was seen a handful of times. The J gene is TRBJ1-2, the V gene TRBV4-1, with TRBD1 as a possible D gene (5 bases). Germline V gene sequence: CDR1 MGHRA, CDR2 YSYEKL. The V gene lost 0 bases and the J gene lost 0 bases, with 14 bases spanning the gap. This CDR3 comprises 17 residues. Written as DNA, the CDR3 is TGCGCCAGCAGCCAAGATCCCAGGGTCCGAGCTAACTATGGCTACACCTTC. Amino acid sequence: CASSQDPRVRANYGYTF.

For this clone: Within the sample, other DNA sequences also encode this same CDR3. The chain recombines TRBV4-3 with TRBJ2-7; 10 bases fit TRBD2. The trim removed 0 bases at V and 2 bases at J, leaving 10 bases unmatched. The CDR3 runs to 18 residues. Germline loops: CDR1 LGHNA, CDR2 YSLEER. CDR3 loop: CASSQDRTSGTVAYEQYF. Written as DNA, the CDR3 is TGCGCCAGCAGCCAAGACCGTACTAGCGGGACCGTAGCCTACGAGCAGTACTTC.

V is TRBV29-1 and J is TRBJ1-1, with a possible D match to TRBD1 (5 bases). V gave up 7 bases and J gave up 11 bases, with 14 bases separating them. The CDR3 has 10 amino acids. The V gene's germline CDR1 is SQVTM and CDR2 ANQGSEA. CDR3 region: CSASETVAFF. CDR3 in DNA: TGCAGCGCCTCAGAGACAGTGGCTTTCTTT.

This clone appeared a single time. CDR3 bases: TGTGCCAGCAGCTTAGGACCGCTTCGGTTGGAGACCCAGTACTTC. Translation gives CASSLGPLRLETQYF. The chain carries TRBV7-8 and TRBJ2-5; D call uncertain. The ends were cut back, 1 base at V and 5 bases at J, with 14 bases in the middle. Germline CDR1 is SGHVS and CDR2 is FQNEAQ. There are 15 residues in the CDR3.

The CDR3 DNA follows: TGTGCCATCAGTCCAGGGGGGGAAGCGGGAGGCGGGCTAAACATTCAGTACTTC. The encoded protein is CAISPGGEAGGGLNIQYF. The V gene is TRBV10-3, the J gene TRBJ2-4, with 9 nucleotides matching TRBD2. CDR1 and CDR2 from the germline V gene are ENHRY and SYGVKD. The CDR3 spans 18 residues. J gave up 6 bases and V 5 bases, and 17 bases lay outside the gene matches.

The rearrangement joins TRBV18 to TRBJ1-1; TRBD1 matches 9 bases. CDR1 is KGHSH and CDR2 is LQKENI in the germline V gene. V shed 7 bases and J 3 bases; nucleotides not matched to a gene: 6. The CDR3 totals 14 residues. The CDR3 region has the DNA TGTGCCAGCTTTTGGACAGGGGACTACACTGAAGCTTTCTTT. Translating gives CASFWTGDYTEAFF.

V usage is TRBV19 and J usage is TRBJ1-4; the D gene is possibly TRBD1 (5 bases). CDR3 size: 14 residues. From germline, CDR1 is LNHDA and CDR2 SQIVND (reference sequence). Between the trimmed V and J ends, which lost 3 bases and 8 bases, there was a span of 13 bases. In nucleotides, the CDR3 is TGTGCCAGTAGTATCGGTCAGGGTGACGAAAAACTGTTTTTT. It yields the protein CASSIGQGDEKLFF.

This clone was seen only once. The chain has TRBV5-1 and TRBJ1-4, with a possible D match to TRBD1 (5 bases). V was trimmed by 4 bases and J by 8 bases, leaving 18 bases between them. CDR1 and CDR2 from the germline V gene are SGHRS and YFSETQ. This CDR3 contains 15 residues. CDR3 nucleotides: TGCGCCAGCAGCCCGCGTCCTGCGGGGGACGAAAAACTGTTTTTT. Residues: CASSPRPAGDEKLFF.

The chain employs TRBV6-1 and TRBJ1-5; D is uncertain. The germline V gene has CDR1 MNHNS and CDR2 SASEGT. This CDR3 comprises 16 residues. V gave up 4 bases and J gave up 1 base, with 14 bases separating them. Written as DNA, the CDR3 is TGTGCCAGCAGTGGCCCTGCGGGGTCAAGCAATCAGCCCCAGCATTTT. This gives the protein CASSGPAGSSNQPQHF.

The gene calls are TRBV6-6 and TRBJ1-5; D might be TRBD1 (6 bases). Germline loops: CDR1 MNHNY, CDR2 SVGAGI (reference sequence). The V end was cut by 9 bases, the J end by 1 base, with 7 bases between. CDR3 length: 12 amino acids. The CDR3 spells CASQGSNQPQHF. The DNA of the CDR3 is TGTGCCAGTCAGGGGAGCAATCAGCCCCAGCATTTT.

The rearrangement joins TRBV27 to TRBJ2-2; D unresolved. This CDR3 is built from 12 residues. The ends were cut back, 4 bases at V and 6 bases at J, with 6 bases in the middle. Germline V lookup: CDR1 MNHEY, CDR2 SMNVEV (reference sequence). The CDR3 is CASSSLSGELFF. The CDR3 nucleotides are TGTGCCAGCAGTTCCCTCTCCGGGGAGCTGTTTTTT.

This clone was recorded once. The chain couples TRBV5-4 to TRBJ1-1; unclear D gene. Trimming stripped 1 base from V and 2 bases from J, with 9 bases between. CDR3 size: 14 residues. Per the germline V gene, CDR1 is SGHNT and CDR2 is YYREEE (reference sequence). The CDR3 DNA reads TGTGCCAGCAGCTTGCTCGGCAGAAACACTGAAGCTTTCTTT. As protein: CASSLLGRNTEAFF.

This rearrangement joins TRBV4-2 to TRBJ2-2; TRBD1 is a possible D gene (6 bases). Trimming removed 8 bases at V and 2 bases at J, with 9 bases between. CDR3 length: 13 residues. CDR1 is LGHNA and CDR2 is YNFKEQ in the germline V gene. In DNA form, the CDR3 reads TGTGCCAGCTCTGGGACAAACACCGGGGAGCTGTTTTTT. Translated, it gives CASSGTNTGELFF.

This chain uses TRBV19 with TRBJ2-3, with 10 nucleotides matching TRBD2. Trimming removed 8 bases from V and 4 bases from J; junction bases left unmatched: 9. CDR1 and CDR2 (germline): LNHDA, SQIVND (reference sequence). The CDR3 consists of 15 residues. The CDR3: CASRLAGVRADTQYF. The CDR3 DNA sequence: TGTGCCAGTCGACTAGCGGGCGTCCGCGCAGATACGCAGTATTTT.

The chain combines TRBV9 with TRBJ2-7; TRBD1 is a possible D gene (6 bases). The length of the CDR3 is 14 residues. Germline loops: CDR1 SGDLS, CDR2 YYNGEE. The ends were cut back, 3 bases at V and 6 bases at J, with 16 bases in the middle. In DNA, the CDR3 is TGTGCCAGCAGCGGCGGACAGACTCCTCGCGAGCAGTACTTC. Translated, it gives CASSGGQTPREQYF.

The V gene is TRBV6-5, the J gene TRBJ2-3; D is unresolved. CDR3 length: 14 amino acids. V gave up 8 bases and J gave up 0 bases, with 12 bases separating them. The germline gives CDR1 MNHEY, CDR2 SVGAGI. The CDR3 here is CASQNPPSTDTQYF. As DNA, the CDR3 is TGTGCCAGCCAGAACCCTCCTAGCACAGATACGCAGTATTTT.

The genes are TRBV7-2 and TRBJ2-5; D perhaps matches TRBD2 (6 bases). Germline CDR1 and CDR2: SGHTA and FQGNSA. The CDR3 loop spans 14 amino acids. V gave up 2 bases and J gave up 1 base, with 8 bases separating them. The CDR3 here is CASSLSGLQETQYF. The CDR3 nucleotides read TGTGCCAGCAGCTTATCGGGACTCCAAGAGACCCAGTACTTC.

J is TRBJ1-1 and V is TRBV29-1; a possible D gene is TRBD1 (6 bases). The CDR3 has 15 amino acids. Germline values: CDR1 SQVTM, CDR2 ANQGSEA. Trimming removed 6 bases at V and 4 bases at J, with 21 bases between. CDR3 region: CSVGQGVGEGTEAFF. The CDR3 coding sequence is TGCAGCGTGGGACAAGGGGTGGGGGAGGGCACTGAAGCTTTCTTT.